This T cell receptor beta chain originates from a study of blood T cell repertoires in COVID-19. As for the study in general: Samples taken during acute and convalescent COVID-19 were collected in the United States, Italy and Spain. PBMCs, B-cell-depleted T cells, or T cells provided the cDNA or gDNA that made up the material.

The V gene's germline CDR1 is SGHNT and CDR2 YENEEA. V lost 5 bases to trimming and J lost 1 base; unmatched junction nucleotides: 4. The CDR3 extends over 15 amino acids. Original handling: By means of reference gene primer amplification, nucleated cell counts were estimated. Measured with immunoSEQ multiplex PCR; TCRdb has only the in-frame clones, and not every one. The DNA was the basis for D and trimming; V, J and clone size are from that table. The table has some 250,000 clones, 70% to 90% seen once. The sequenced material came from peripheral blood. The chain employs TRBV11-3 and TRBJ1-5; 8 nucleotides align to TRBD1. This TCR derives from a man in his sixties with acute or convalescent COVID-19. The CDR3 loop reads CASSMGTGSNQPQHF. The DNA for the CDR3 is TGTGCCAGCAGCATGGGGACAGGCAGCAATCAGCCCCAGCATTTT.